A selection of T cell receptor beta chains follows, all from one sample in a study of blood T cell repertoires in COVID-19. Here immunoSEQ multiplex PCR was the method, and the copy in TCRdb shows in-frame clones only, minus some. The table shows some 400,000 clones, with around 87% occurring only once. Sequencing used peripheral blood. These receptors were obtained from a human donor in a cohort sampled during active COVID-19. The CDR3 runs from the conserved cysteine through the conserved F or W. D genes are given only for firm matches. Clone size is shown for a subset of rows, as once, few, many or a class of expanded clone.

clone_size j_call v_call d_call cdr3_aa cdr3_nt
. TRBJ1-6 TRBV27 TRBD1 CASSSNRGKLGNSPLHF TGTGCCAGCAGTTCCAACAGGGGGAAGTTGGGTAATTCACCCCTCCACTTT
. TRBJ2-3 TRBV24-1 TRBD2 CATSDSNVAGADTQYF TGTGCCACCAGTGATTCAAACGTAGCGGGAGCGGATACGCAGTATTTT
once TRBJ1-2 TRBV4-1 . CASSQDRFLRGYTF TGCGCCAGCAGCCAAGATCGGTTCCTGAGGGGCTACACCTTC
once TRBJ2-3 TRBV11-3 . CASSLSGPTDTQYF TGTGCCAGCAGCTTAAGCGGGCCCACAGATACGCAGTATTTT
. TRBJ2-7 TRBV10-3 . CAISRGGYEQYF TGTGCCATCAGTCGAGGGGGCTACGAGCAGTACTTC
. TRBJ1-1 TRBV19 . CASSNPLRGANTEAFF TGTGCCAGTAGTAACCCCTTACGGGGAGCGAACACTGAAGCTTTCTTT
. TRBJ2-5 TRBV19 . CASRGTEVEETQYF TGTGCCAGTAGAGGGACTGAGGTGGAGGAGACCCAGTACTTC
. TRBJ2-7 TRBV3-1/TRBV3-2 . CASSQIAGGPYEQYF TGTGCCAGCAGCCAAATCGCCGGGGGACCCTACGAGCAGTACTTC
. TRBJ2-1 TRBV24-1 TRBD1 CATSVGAGGVLNEQFF TGTGCCACCAGTGTGGGTGCAGGGGGCGTCCTCAATGAGCAGTTCTTC
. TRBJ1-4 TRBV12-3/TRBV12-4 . CASSPPSLEKLFF TGTGCCAGCAGTCCTCCCTCGTTGGAAAAACTGTTTTTT
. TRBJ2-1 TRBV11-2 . CASSQSGLYNEQFF TGTGCCAGCAGCCAATCGGGTCTATACAATGAGCAGTTCTTC